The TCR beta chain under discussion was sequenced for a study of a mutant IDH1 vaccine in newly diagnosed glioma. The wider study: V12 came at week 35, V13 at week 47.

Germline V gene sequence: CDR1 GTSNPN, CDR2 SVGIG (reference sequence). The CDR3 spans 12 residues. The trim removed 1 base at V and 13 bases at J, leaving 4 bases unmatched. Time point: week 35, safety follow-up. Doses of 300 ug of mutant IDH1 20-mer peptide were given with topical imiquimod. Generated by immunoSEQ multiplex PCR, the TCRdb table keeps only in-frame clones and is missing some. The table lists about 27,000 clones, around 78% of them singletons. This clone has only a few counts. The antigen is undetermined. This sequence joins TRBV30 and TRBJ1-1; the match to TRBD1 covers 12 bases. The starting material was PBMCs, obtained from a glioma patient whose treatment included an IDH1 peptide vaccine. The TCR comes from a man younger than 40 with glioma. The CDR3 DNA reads TGTGCCTGGAGTGGGGGACAGGGGGCCGGTTTCTTT. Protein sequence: CAWSGGQGAGFF.